This T cell receptor beta chain was found in a study of T cell repertoires in cytomegalovirus infection. Turning to the study itself: It can be stated that public TCR beta signatures indicated CMV infection as well as a matching HLA type. Overall study results and limits: Cumulated frequencies of public TCR beta families served to identify carriers of CMV plus the relevant HLA. HLA-C-restricted CMV-specific TCR beta clonotypes prevailed in the ex vivo response.

TCRdb ran MiXCR on the reads and lists one entry per CDR3 protein. The sample records 500,000 or so distinct CDR3 sequences, more than 15% being singletons. This clonotype was counted between two and nine times. Its antigen remains unknown. Trimming took off 6 bases at V and 3 bases at J, with 14 bases between the two ends. CDR3 length: 14 residues. Germline V gene lookup returns CDR1 LNHDA and CDR2 SQIVND (reference sequence). The chain combines TRBV19 with TRBJ1-1; possible D gene TRBD1, 5 bases. This clonotype was obtained from a human donor in good health (CMV status not recorded). Some clones in this sample may be carry-over from other donors' samples. Sequenced input: CD8+ T cells from PBMCs. The CDR3 here is CASRGRTLDTEAFF. As DNA, the CDR3 is TGTGCCAGTAGGGGCCGGACACTGGACACTGAAGCTTTCTTT.